This TCR beta chain was sequenced for a study of cytomegalovirus exposure and HLA in healthy donors. Whole-study context: According to later analysis, the same platform produced the approximately 130 validation and several hundred first-cohort repertoires.

Germline-derived CDR1 and CDR2 are SNHLY and FYNNEI. The CDR3 consists of 15 residues. Overall study findings and caveats: Both high specificity and high sensitivity reportedly marked the classifier's diagnosis of cytomegalovirus status. In a later analysis, first-cohort TCR clusters were found to tend to co-occur in the 90 to 150 validation repertoires. There were a few CMV-associated chains whose specificity for CMV antigens was confirmed in vitro.

For this clone: The antigen is not known. One junction end disagrees with the germline gene, perhaps due to a read error.

Using immunoSEQ multiplex PCR, the repertoire was profiled, and TCRdb retains in-frame clones only, with some absent. The sample carries about 140,000 clones, approximately 84% recorded once. The material sequenced was PBMCs. This chain uses TRBV2 with TRBJ2-2; 8 bases map to TRBD1. The receptor was derived from a woman in her thirties in good health and CMV-seronegative. CDR3 amino acids: CASQPQGAKTGELFF. As DNA, the CDR3 is TGTGCCAGCCAGCCCCAGGGGGCGAAAACCGGGGAGCTGTTTTTT.